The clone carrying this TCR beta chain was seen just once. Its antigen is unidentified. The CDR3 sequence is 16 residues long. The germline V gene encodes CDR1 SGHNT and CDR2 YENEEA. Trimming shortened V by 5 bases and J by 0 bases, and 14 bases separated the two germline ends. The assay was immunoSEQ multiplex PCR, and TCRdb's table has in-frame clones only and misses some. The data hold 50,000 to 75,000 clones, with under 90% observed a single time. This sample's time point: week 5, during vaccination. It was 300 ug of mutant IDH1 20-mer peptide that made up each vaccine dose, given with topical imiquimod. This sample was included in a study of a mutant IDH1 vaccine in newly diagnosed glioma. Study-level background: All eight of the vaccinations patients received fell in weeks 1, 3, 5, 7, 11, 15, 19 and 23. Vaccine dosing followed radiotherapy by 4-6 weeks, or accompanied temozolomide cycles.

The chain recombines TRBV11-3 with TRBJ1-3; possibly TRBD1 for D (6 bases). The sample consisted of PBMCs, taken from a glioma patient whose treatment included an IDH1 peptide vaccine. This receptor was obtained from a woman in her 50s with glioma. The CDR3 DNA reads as TGTGCCAGCAGCGCAGGCGGGGGGGCCTCTGGAAACACCATATATTTT. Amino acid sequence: CASSAGGGASGNTIYF.